This T cell receptor beta chain was identified during a study of neurological immune-mediated disorders. In this sample, this clonotype turned up many times. One entry per CDR3 protein, called by TCRdb with MiXCR from the 5' RACE reads. Among about 79,000 distinct CDR3 sequences listed, 13% to 15% were seen once. CDR1 is SQVTM and CDR2 is ANQGSEA in the germline V gene. The V end lost 5 bases, the J end lost 0 bases, and 10 bases lay between the germline ends. This CDR3 has 13 amino acids. Sequenced sample: PBMCs. The chain is built from TRBV29-1 and TRBJ1-1; possibly TRBD1 for D (6 bases). This TCR derives from a woman in her 50s in good health. For the CDR3, the DNA is TGCAGCGTTAGGGGGGGGGTGAACACTGAAGCTTTCTTT. It is translated as CSVRGGVNTEAFF. The variable domain in full, with the rest retrieved from reference TRBV29-1 and TRBJ1-1, is SAVISQKPSRDICQRGTSLTIQCQVDSQVTMMFWYRQQPGQSLTLIATANQGSEATYESGFVIDKFPISRPNLTFSTLTVSNMSPEDSSIYLCSVRGGVNTEAFFGQGTRLTVV.